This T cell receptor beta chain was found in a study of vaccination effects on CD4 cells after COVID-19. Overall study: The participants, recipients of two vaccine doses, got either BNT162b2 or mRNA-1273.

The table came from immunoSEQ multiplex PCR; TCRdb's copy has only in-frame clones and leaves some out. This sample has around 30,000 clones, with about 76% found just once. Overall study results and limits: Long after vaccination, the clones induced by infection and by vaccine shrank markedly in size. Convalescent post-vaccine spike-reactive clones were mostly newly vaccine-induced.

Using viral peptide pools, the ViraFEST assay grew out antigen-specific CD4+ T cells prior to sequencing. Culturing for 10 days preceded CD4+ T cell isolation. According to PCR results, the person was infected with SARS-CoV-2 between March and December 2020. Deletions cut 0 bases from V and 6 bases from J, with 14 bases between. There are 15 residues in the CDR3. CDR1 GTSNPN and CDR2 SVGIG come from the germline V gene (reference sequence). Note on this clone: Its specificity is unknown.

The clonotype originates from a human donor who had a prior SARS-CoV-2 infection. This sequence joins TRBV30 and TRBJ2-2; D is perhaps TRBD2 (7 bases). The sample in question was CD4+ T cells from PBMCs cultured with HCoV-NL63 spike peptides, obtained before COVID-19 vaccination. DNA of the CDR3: TGTGCCTGGAGTGTAGGGGGGGCGCGGGCCGGGGAGCTGTTTTTT. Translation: CAWSVGGARAGELFF.